The clone carrying this T cell receptor (beta chain) was counted only a few times. Its specificity is unknown. The sample comes from a study of T-cell reconstitution after alpha-beta-depleted transplantation in children. General study results and limits: Expanded graft clones, several hundred of them, were reportedly the source of alpha-beta T cells about two months after transplant. T cells produced anew were the main source of T-cell counts and diversity one year after transplant.

Unique molecular identifiers featured in how the TCRbeta library was prepared. TCRdb redid the calling of the PCR reads with MiXCR, one entry per CDR3 protein. The sample includes fewer than 700,000 distinct CDR3 sequences, 10% to 15% of them seen just once. The CDR3 is made up of 13 amino acids. Per the germline V gene, CDR1 is MDHEN and CDR2 is SYDVKM. V was trimmed by 6 bases and J by 0 bases, leaving 8 bases between them. This material consisted of PBMCs, mostly from graft donor cells, taken 360 days after TCRalphabeta/CD19-depleted stem cell transplant. This TCR was recovered from a male patient between 10 and 17 years old who had a stem cell transplant for acute myeloid leukemia, so the T cells may come from the graft donor. This chain links TRBV28 with TRBJ1-1; D uncertain. CDR3: CASSPRMNTEAFF. In nucleotides, the CDR3 is TGTGCCAGCAGCCCGAGAATGAACACTGAAGCTTTCTTT.